This TCR beta chain emerged from a study of circulating tumor DNA in untreated peripheral T-cell lymphoma. Trimming cost V 5 bases and J 7 bases, with 18 bases left between them. From germline, CDR1 is SGHVS and CDR2 FNYEAQ. The CDR3 consists of 15 residues. Generated by immunoSEQ multiplex PCR, the TCRdb table keeps only in-frame clones and is missing some. The sample records over 850 clones, about 84% being singletons. Before treatment, baseline tumor tissue was collected for sequencing. The sample consisted of tumor tissue. This chain links TRBV7-6 with TRBJ2-1; D not certain. This TCR was recovered from a human donor with peripheral T-cell lymphoma. Written as DNA, the CDR3 is TGTGCCAGCAGCCTTTTGAGCCCAGGCAGTAATGAGCAGTTCTTC. Translating gives CASSLLSPGSNEQFF.